Below are 2 T cell receptor beta chains sequenced from a single sample in a study of blood T cell repertoires in COVID-19. Repertoires were generated with immunoSEQ multiplex PCR, while TCRdb's copy carries only in-frame clones and drops some. Of over 55,000 clones listed, around 79% were seen once; the top ten hold 35% to 40%. The material sequenced was peripheral blood. Source of these receptors: a woman between 65 and 79 years old with acute or convalescent COVID-19.

The chain uses TRBV10-3 and TRBJ2-7; 10 bases are a match to TRBD1. Germline values: CDR1 ENHRY, CDR2 SYGVKD. After removal of 2 bases from V and 6 bases from J, the junction contained 7 bases not matched to a gene. The CDR3 sequence is 15 residues long. CDR3 DNA sequence: TGTGCCATCAGTGAGCCGACAGGGGGCCTGGGCGAGCAGTACTTC. Its translation is CAISEPTGGLGEQYF.

The V call is TRBV7-2, the J call TRBJ2-7; 9 positions match TRBD2. J lost 3 bases, V lost 1 base, and 4 bases had no gene match. The CDR3 covers 15 residues. Germline CDR1 and CDR2: SGHTA and FQGNSA. CDR3 coding DNA: TGTGCCAGCAGCTTAGTAGGGACTAGCAGCTACGAGCAGTACTTC. It encodes CASSLVGTSSYEQYF.